One T cell receptor beta chain is described in this entry. The data derive from a study of early T cells in non-severe SARS-CoV-2 infection. Trimming took 3 bases from V and 3 from J, leaving 6 bases between them. Germline assignment: CDR1 MGHDK and CDR2 SYGVNS. The CDR3 is 12 amino acids. Molecules of cDNA were individually given unique molecular identifiers that were attached to them. TCRdb fed the 5' RACE reads into MiXCR, producing one record per CDR3 protein. The sample has tens of thousands of distinct CDR3 sequences, 9.5% to 15% seen once; the top ten hold about 1%. The origin of this receptor is an adult who was a healthcare worker with PCR-confirmed SARS-CoV-2 infection or an uninfected control (not recorded which). The chain has TRBV25-1 and TRBJ2-7; TRBD1 is a possible D gene (5 bases). The sample consisted of whole blood. The CDR3 sequence: CASSEGHYEQYF. CDR3 nucleotide sequence: TGTGCCAGCAGTGAGGGGCACTACGAGCAGTACTTC.